The next 15 T cell receptor beta chains were all read from a single sample in a study of blood T cells in healthy people across ages. The use of a sample-barcoded 5' primer and a J-beta primer mix characterized a second PCR of about 7 to 12 cycles. TCRdb reprocessed the 5' RACE reads via MiXCR and lists one record per CDR3 protein. Among about 840,000 distinct CDR3 sequences listed, 25% to 35% were seen once. The same specimen was also included in a second study, on T cells of mothers and their children.

Sequenced: blood. The receptors derive from a woman aged 40 to 50 in good health.

The sample holds many counts of this clonotype. The gene calls are TRBV12-3 or TRBV12-4 and TRBJ2-7; either TRBD1 or TRBD2 may supply D (5 bases each). This CDR3 is 14 amino acids long. With 6 bases removed from V and 2 bases from J, the gap between germline ends came to 14 bases. The CDR3 loop reads CASSRDGRTYEQYF. The CDR3, as DNA: TGTGCCAGCAGCCGGGACGGACGAACCTACGAGCAGTACTTC.

This clonotype was seen many times. This CDR3 is CASSSATTETQYF. In nucleotides, the CDR3 is TGCGCCAGCAGCTCAGCTACCACAGAGACCCAGTACTTC. The chain uses TRBV5-1 and TRBJ2-5; D unclear. In germline, CDR1 is SGHRS, CDR2 YFSETQ. Trimming cost V 3 bases and J 4 bases, with 10 bases left between them. This CDR3 comprises 13 residues.

This clonotype was seen a handful of times. As DNA, the CDR3 is TGTGCCAGCAGTGAAGGGGTCCTCATCCACCAGCAGTACTTC. Protein sequence: CASSEGVLIHQQYF. V is TRBV2 and J is TRBJ2-7; unclear D gene. The ends were cut back, 1 base at V and 8 bases at J, with 15 bases in the middle. In germline, CDR1 is SNHLY, CDR2 FYNNEI. The CDR3 runs 14 residues.

This clonotype was detected many times. This chain joins TRBV20-1 and TRBJ2-3; 8 bases match TRBD1. J gave up 1 base and V 5 bases, and 11 bases lay outside the gene matches. Germline-derived CDR1 and CDR2 are DFQATT and SNEGSKA (reference sequence). CDR3 length: 16 amino acids. The CDR3 bases are TGCAGTGCTGGCATTCGGACAGGGCGTGGCACAGATACGCAGTATTTT. Translated: CSAGIRTGRGTDTQYF.

The rearrangement links TRBV9 to TRBJ1-2; D gene unclear. V lost 4 bases, J lost 0 bases, and 10 bases lay in between. Germline CDR1 reads SGDLS; CDR2 reads YYNGEE. The CDR3 runs 14 residues. CDR3 loop: CASSLHLANYGYTF. The CDR3 DNA sequence: TGTGCCAGCAGCCTTCACCTTGCTAACTATGGCTACACCTTC.

This clonotype has a handful of counts. The genes are TRBV3-1 and TRBJ1-1; 8 bases fit TRBD1. The CDR3 is 15 residues long. Germline assignment: CDR1 LGHDT and CDR2 YNNKEL (reference sequence). The ends lost 3 bases at V and 4 bases at J; junction bases unmatched: 7. CDR3 in amino acids: CASSHRQGKGTEAFF. For the CDR3, the DNA is TGTGCCAGCAGCCACCGACAGGGGAAGGGCACTGAAGCTTTCTTT.

This clonotype was seen many times. V is TRBV20-1 and J is TRBJ2-6; no clear D. Germline CDR1 is DFQATT and CDR2 is SNEGSKA (reference sequence). The CDR3 is 16 amino acids. Trimming took 4 bases from V and 4 from J, leaving 17 bases between them. CDR3 loop: CSAKVSRVEGANVLTF. For the CDR3, the DNA is TGCAGTGCTAAAGTCAGCCGGGTGGAGGGGGCCAACGTCCTGACTTTC.

The chain is built from TRBV4-3 and TRBJ2-3; the D gene is possibly TRBD2 (5 bases). CDR1 and CDR2 from the germline V gene are LGHNA and YSLEER. CDR3 length equals 18 residues. V was shortened by 1 base and J by 2 bases, with 19 bases between the two germline ends. CDR3 sequence reads: CASSQGRFSEGITDTQYF. For the CDR3, the DNA is TGCGCCAGCAGCCAAGGACGGTTTAGCGAGGGAATCACAGATACGCAGTATTTT.

The genes are TRBV7-6 and TRBJ2-3, with TRBD2 matching 12 bases. This CDR3 is 17 amino acids long. Germline values: CDR1 SGHVS, CDR2 FNYEAQ. V trimming: 3 bases; J trimming: 4 bases; junction bases outside the gene matches: 8. The chain's CDR3 is CASSFPSGGASADTQYF. CDR3 nucleotides: TGTGCCAGCAGCTTTCCTAGCGGGGGGGCCAGCGCAGATACGCAGTATTTT.

The chain uses TRBV27 and TRBJ2-1; the D is unclear. Germline V lookup: CDR1 MNHEY, CDR2 SMNVEV (reference sequence). The CDR3 consists of 14 residues. The V end was cut by 0 bases, the J end by 8 bases, with 11 bases between. The CDR3 sequence is CASSLSAAWDEQFF. The CDR3 DNA reads TGTGCCAGCAGTTTATCGGCAGCCTGGGATGAGCAGTTCTTC.

This chain connects TRBV7-2 to TRBJ2-2; D is unresolved. CDR1 is SGHTA and CDR2 is FQGNSA in the germline V gene. This CDR3 comprises 13 residues. Trimming removed 1 base at V and 6 bases at J, with 6 bases between. CDR3 loop: CASSLVASGELFF. The CDR3 DNA reads TGTGCCAGCAGCTTAGTGGCGTCCGGGGAGCTGTTTTTT.

As concerns this clonotype: A much larger clone sits a single nucleotide away, making a read error possible. In DNA form, the CDR3 reads TGTGCCAGCAGTTTTACGACAGCCTCCTACGGGCAGTACTTC. It codes for CASSFTTASYGQYF. This chain connects TRBV12-3 or TRBV12-4 to TRBJ2-7; D might be TRBD1 (5 bases). CDR3 size: 14 residues.

The rearrangement uses TRBV11-2 and TRBJ1-1, with TRBD1 matching over 7 bases. Germline CDR1 SGHAT, CDR2 FQNNGV. J lost 11 bases, V lost 7 bases, and 7 bases had no gene match. The length of the CDR3 is 11 residues. DNA of the CDR3: TGTGCCAGCACCTCAACAGGGGTGGCTTTCTTT. The encoded protein is CASTSTGVAFF.

The chain employs TRBV12-3 or TRBV12-4 and TRBJ2-1; 14 positions agree with TRBD2. Trimming at V came to 4 bases and at J to 7 bases, leaving 12 bases not matched to a gene. The CDR3 contains 18 residues. The CDR3 sequence is CASSSLYETSGGGNEQFF. CDR3 nucleotides: TGTGCCAGCAGTTCCCTGTATGAGACTAGCGGGGGGGGGAATGAGCAGTTCTTC.

This clonotype was seen ten or more times. The chain joins TRBV3-1 to TRBJ2-7; no clear D gene. The V and J ends lost 0 bases and 9 bases respectively, with 12 bases between them. The CDR3 extends over 13 amino acids. Germline values: CDR1 LGHDT, CDR2 YNNKEL (reference sequence). This chain's CDR3 is CASSQERTAGQYF. The CDR3 region has the DNA TGTGCCAGCAGCCAAGAGAGGACGGCAGGGCAGTACTTC.